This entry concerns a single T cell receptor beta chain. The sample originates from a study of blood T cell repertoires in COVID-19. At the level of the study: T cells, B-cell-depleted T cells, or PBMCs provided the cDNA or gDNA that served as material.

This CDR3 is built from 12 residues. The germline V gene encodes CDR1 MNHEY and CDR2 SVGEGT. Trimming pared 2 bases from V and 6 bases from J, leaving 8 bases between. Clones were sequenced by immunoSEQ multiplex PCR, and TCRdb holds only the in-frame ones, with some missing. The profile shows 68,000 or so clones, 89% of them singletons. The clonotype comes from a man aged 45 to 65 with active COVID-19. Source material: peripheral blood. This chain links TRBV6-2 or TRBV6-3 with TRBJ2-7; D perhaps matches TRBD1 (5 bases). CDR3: CASSYHRGEQYF. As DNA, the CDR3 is TGTGCCAGCAGTTACCATAGGGGCGAGCAGTACTTC.